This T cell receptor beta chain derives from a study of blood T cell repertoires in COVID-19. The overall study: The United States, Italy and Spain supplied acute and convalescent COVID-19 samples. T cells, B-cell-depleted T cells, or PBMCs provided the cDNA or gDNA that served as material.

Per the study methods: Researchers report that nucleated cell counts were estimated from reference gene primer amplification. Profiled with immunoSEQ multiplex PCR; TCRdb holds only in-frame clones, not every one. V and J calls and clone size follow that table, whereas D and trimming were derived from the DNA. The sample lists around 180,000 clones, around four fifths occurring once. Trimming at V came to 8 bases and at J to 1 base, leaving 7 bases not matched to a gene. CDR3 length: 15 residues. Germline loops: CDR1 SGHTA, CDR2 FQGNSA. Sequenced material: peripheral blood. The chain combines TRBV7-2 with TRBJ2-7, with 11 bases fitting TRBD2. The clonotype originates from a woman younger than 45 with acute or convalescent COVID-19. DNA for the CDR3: TGTGCCAGCTCAACGGGACTAGCGGCTTCCTACGAGCAGTACTTC. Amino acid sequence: CASSTGLAASYEQYF.